The 14 T cell receptor beta chains reported below all come from one sample, sequenced in a study of blood T cell repertoires in COVID-19. Assay: immunoSEQ multiplex PCR; the TCRdb copy retains only in-frame clones and omits some. Altogether 52,000 or so clones are present, 60% to 85% being singletons, with the ten largest covering 4% to 6%. Material: peripheral blood. The origin of the receptors is a human donor in a cohort sampled during active COVID-19.

V usage is TRBV6-5 and J usage is TRBJ1-2, with TRBD1 identical over 7 bases. Germline V gene lookup returns CDR1 MNHEY and CDR2 SVGAGI. Trimming at V came to 8 bases and at J to 7 bases, leaving 7 bases not matched to a gene. This CDR3 region has 12 residues. The CDR3 sequence: CASRRQGGGYTF. The CDR3 bases are TGTGCCAGCCGCCGCCAGGGGGGTGGCTACACCTTC.

The rearrangement links TRBV10-3 to TRBJ2-7, with a weak D call TRBD1 (5 bases). The V end was cut by 3 bases, the J end by 1 base, with 16 bases between. Germline lookup yields CDR1 ENHRY and CDR2 SYGVKD. This CDR3 has 16 amino acids. CDR3 amino acids: CAISDPLGGASYEQYF. The CDR3 DNA follows: TGTGCCATCAGTGACCCCCTGGGTGGGGCTTCCTACGAGCAGTACTTC.

This chain uses TRBV5-5 with TRBJ1-4; a possible D gene is TRBD1 (5 bases). This CDR3 has 14 residues. Per germline, CDR1 SGHKS and CDR2 YYEKEE (reference sequence). Trimming stripped 4 bases from V and 8 bases from J, with 15 bases between. CDR3 DNA: TGTGCCAGCAGCCCGACAGTATTAGGAGAAAAACTGTTTTTT. This codes for CASSPTVLGEKLFF.

The CDR3 nucleotides read TGTGCCAGGAAGAGGAGGGTCGCCTACGAGCAGTACTTC. Its translation is CARKRRVAYEQYF. The chain employs TRBV6-5 and TRBJ2-7; D is possibly TRBD2 (6 bases). Germline V gives CDR1 MNHEY, CDR2 SVGAGI. CDR3 length equals 13 residues. V lost 9 bases and J lost 2, with 14 bases in between.

J is TRBJ2-7 and V is TRBV10-3, with 10 bases that match TRBD1. Germline V gene lookup returns CDR1 ENHRY and CDR2 SYGVKD. V gave up 4 bases and J gave up 5 bases; unmatched junction bases: 8. The CDR3 loop spans 15 amino acids. This CDR3 is CAISGRTGGSDEQYF. CDR3 nucleotides: TGTGCCATCAGTGGCCGGACAGGGGGGTCTGACGAGCAGTACTTC.

The chain employs TRBV5-6 and TRBJ1-5; D is possibly TRBD1 (5 bases). Trimming removed 10 bases at V and 7 bases at J, with 21 bases between. CDR1 SGHDT and CDR2 YYEEEE come from the germline V gene. The CDR3 length is 14 residues. For the CDR3, the DNA is TGTGCCCGCGTCGAATTCGGGGGGGGGCAGCCCCAGCATTTT. Its translation: CARVEFGGGQPQHF. The variable domain in full, with the rest retrieved from reference TRBV5-6 and TRBJ1-5, is DAGVTQSPTHLIKTRGQQVTLRCSPKSGHDTVSWYQQALGQGPQFIFQYYEEEERQRGNFPDRFSGHQFPNYSSELNVNALLLGDSALYLCARVEFGGGQPQHFGDGTRLSIL.

This clone turned up a few times. The CDR3 region has the DNA TGCGCCAGCAAGGCGGGGTCTGGGGCCAACGTCCTGACTTTC. It specifies CASKAGSGANVLTF. The chain employs TRBV10-2 and TRBJ2-6, with D tentatively TRBD2 (6 bases). Germline V CDR1 and CDR2: WSHSY, SAAADI. V shed 7 bases and J shed 1 base, with 8 bases lying between them. The CDR3 contains 14 residues.

Note on this clone: This CDR3 is also generated by other DNA sequences in the sample. The chain joins TRBV3-1 (or the pseudogene TRBV3-2) to TRBJ2-7; the D is unclear. V was trimmed by 11 bases and J by 1 base, leaving 9 bases between them. From germline, CDR1 is LGHDT and CDR2 YNNKEL (reference sequence). CDR3 length equals 11 residues. In DNA, the CDR3 is TGTGCCTCCAGAGGATCCTACGAGCAGTACTTC. Translated: CASRGSYEQYF.

This chain connects TRBV6-5 to TRBJ1-1, with 8 bases matching TRBD1. The CDR3 sequence is 15 residues long. The J segment lost 0 bases and the V segment lost 6 bases, leaving 6 bases of the junction unmatched. CDR1 and CDR2 from the germline V gene are MNHEY and SVGAGI. This CDR3 reads CASSLGQAMNTEAFF. CDR3 nucleotide sequence: TGTGCCAGCAGCCTGGGACAGGCTATGAACACTGAAGCTTTCTTT.

The V call is TRBV5-6, the J call TRBJ1-2; possibly TRBD1 for D (5 bases). CDR1 is SGHDT and CDR2 is YYEEEE in the germline V gene. Deletions cut 3 bases from V and 5 bases from J, with 20 bases between. The CDR3 length is 16 residues. This chain's CDR3 is CASSYRTWGGGYGYTF. CDR3 DNA: TGTGCCAGCAGCTACCGGACATGGGGAGGAGGGTATGGCTACACCTTC. The full variable domain, its missing parts supplied by reference TRBV5-6 and TRBJ1-2, is DAGVTQSPTHLIKTRGQQVTLRCSPKSGHDTVSWYQQALGQGPQFIFQYYEEEERQRGNFPDRFSGHQFPNYSSELNVNALLLGDSALYLCASSYRTWGGGYGYTFGSGTRLTVV.

This clone was seen just once. The chain joins TRBV5-6 to TRBJ1-2, with D possibly matching TRBD1 (5 bases). CDR3 length: 11 residues. The germline V and J ends were trimmed by 5 bases and 7 bases, with 9 bases remaining between them. The V gene's germline CDR1 is SGHDT and CDR2 YYEEEE. The CDR3 loop is CASSVGGGYTF. The CDR3 coding sequence is TGTGCCAGCAGTGTGGGGGGTGGCTACACCTTC.

V and J are TRBV11-2 and TRBJ2-7, with 8 nucleotides matching TRBD2. The germline V gene encodes CDR1 SGHAT and CDR2 FQNNGV. The CDR3 consists of 14 residues. Trimming at V came to 6 bases and at J to 2 bases, leaving 6 bases not matched to a gene. For the CDR3, the DNA is TGTGCCAGCAGGCCGGGACTAGGGGCCTACGAGCAGTACTTC. This encodes CASRPGLGAYEQYF.

V and J are TRBV6-2 or TRBV6-3 and TRBJ1-1, with 10 bases fitting TRBD1. The CDR3 loop spans 14 amino acids. V lost 5 bases and J lost 11; bases outside the gene matches: 11. The germline CDR1 and CDR2 sequences are MNHEY and SVGEGT. The CDR3 nucleotides are TGTGCCAGCAGTCACCAGAGACAGGGGGCAATTGCTTTCTTT. It yields the protein CASSHQRQGAIAFF.

The chain couples TRBV19 to TRBJ2-7; D not resolved. The CDR3 contains 17 residues. With 3 bases removed from V and 1 base from J, the gap between germline ends came to 19 bases. In germline, CDR1 is LNHDA, CDR2 SQIVND (reference sequence). The CDR3 sequence: CASSMASRVSPSYEQYF. The CDR3 DNA is TGTGCCAGTAGTATGGCCTCCCGGGTCTCACCGTCCTACGAGCAGTACTTC.